This entry lists 27 T cell receptor beta chains sequenced from one sample in a study of OX40 agonist ivuxolimab in advanced cancers. Using immunoSEQ multiplex PCR, the repertoire was profiled, and TCRdb retains in-frame clones only, with some absent. The sample records 71,000 or so clones, around 82% being singletons. Specimen: CD4+ or CD8+ T cells sorted from blood, collected in a trial of the OX40 agonist ivuxolimab. These TCRs come from an adult with an advanced solid tumor such as melanoma, head and neck, liver or kidney cancer.

This chain joins TRBV7-2 and TRBJ1-4, with TRBD1 matching over 7 bases. The CDR3 runs 14 residues. Germline CDR1 is SGHTA and CDR2 is FQGNSA. V trimming: 5 bases; J trimming: 7 bases; junction bases outside the gene matches: 7. The CDR3 DNA follows: TGTGCCAGCAGCCCAACCCGGGACAGTGAAAAACTGTTTTTT. The encoded protein is CASSPTRDSEKLFF.

The chain has TRBV5-1 and TRBJ2-1, with D possibly TRBD1 on 6 matching bases. The CDR3 has 14 residues. V was clipped by 0 bases and J by 7 bases, with 11 bases between them. Germline CDR1 and CDR2: SGHRS and YFSETQ. CDR3: CASSLDRVGNEQFF. The DNA of the CDR3 is TGCGCCAGCAGCTTGGACAGGGTAGGGAATGAGCAGTTCTTC. Full variable domain (remainder filled in from reference TRBV5-1 and TRBJ2-1): KAGVTQTPRYLIKTRGQQVTLSCSPISGHRSVSWYQQTPGQGLQFLFEYFSETQRNKGNFPGRFSGRQFSNSRSEMNVSTLELGDSALYLCASSLDRVGNEQFFGPGTRLTVL.

This clone was counted only a few times. The chain recombines TRBV2 with TRBJ2-3; TRBD1 matches 10 bases. CDR3 length: 16 residues. Germline values: CDR1 SNHLY, CDR2 FYNNEI. J was trimmed by 2 bases and V by 1 base; bases with no gene match: 3. The CDR3 sequence: CASSEETGGLTDTQYF. The CDR3 region has the DNA TGTGCCAGCAGTGAAGAGACAGGGGGCCTCACAGATACGCAGTATTTT.

This chain links TRBV7-8 with TRBJ1-4; D uncertain. V was trimmed by 5 bases and J by 7 bases, leaving 8 bases between them. CDR1 is SGHVS and CDR2 is FQNEAQ in the germline V gene. This CDR3 contains 12 residues. The CDR3 here is CASSDTAEKLFF. CDR3 DNA sequence: TGTGCCAGCAGCGACACAGCTGAAAAACTGTTTTTT.

A few counts support this clone. The chain joins TRBV6-6 to TRBJ1-3; perhaps TRBD1 as D (6 bases). Germline values: CDR1 MNHNY, CDR2 SVGAGI (reference sequence). The CDR3 covers 14 residues. V was clipped by 6 bases and J by 0 bases, with 9 bases between them. The CDR3 reads CASRTDSSGNTIYF. DNA of the CDR3: TGTGCCAGCAGGACGGACAGCTCTGGAAACACCATATATTTT.

The J gene is TRBJ1-5, the V gene TRBV28, with 7 positions matching TRBD1. V trimming: 11 bases; J trimming: 2 bases; junction bases outside the gene matches: 6. CDR3 size: 13 residues. Germline loops: CDR1 MDHEN, CDR2 SYDVKM. This chain's CDR3 is CASRGGGNQPQHF. CDR3 coding DNA: TGTGCCTCCAGAGGGGGCGGCAATCAGCCCCAGCATTTT.

V usage is TRBV5-5 and J usage is TRBJ2-7; 7 bases fit TRBD1. CDR3 size: 13 residues. Trimming at V came to 4 bases and at J to 6 bases, leaving 7 bases not matched to a gene. Looked up from germline, CDR1 is SGHKS and CDR2 is YYEKEE (reference sequence). CDR3 amino acids: CASSPGQKIEQYV. Written as DNA, the CDR3 is TGTGCCAGCAGCCCGGGACAGAAGATCGAGCAGTACGTC.

The V and J genes are TRBV28 and TRBJ1-5; D is uncertain. The CDR3 totals 15 residues. V lost 5 bases and J 2 bases, leaving 13 bases between the germline ends. Germline CDR1 MDHEN, CDR2 SYDVKM. The DNA for the CDR3 is TGTGCCAGCAGTATCAGGACCTCCGGCAATCAGCCCCAGCATTTT. Its protein is CASSIRTSGNQPQHF.

This clone was seen once. The chain recombines TRBV10-3 with TRBJ2-2; 9 positions match TRBD2. J gave up 2 bases and V 4 bases, and 11 bases lay outside the gene matches. This CDR3 has 18 amino acids. Germline V gene sequence: CDR1 ENHRY, CDR2 SYGVKD. The CDR3 loop is CAISAGMSGGTNTGELFF. The CDR3 nucleotides read TGTGCCATCAGTGCAGGCATGAGCGGGGGGACAAACACCGGGGAGCTGTTTTTT.

CDR3 protein: CASSYQETQYF. The CDR3 nucleotides read TGTGCCAGCAGCTACCAAGAGACCCAGTACTTC. The V gene is TRBV27, the J gene TRBJ2-5, with D uncertain. The V end was cut by 6 bases, the J end by 0 bases, with 2 bases between. Germline V gene sequence: CDR1 MNHEY, CDR2 SMNVEV (reference sequence). The length of the CDR3 is 11 residues.

The genes are TRBV27 and TRBJ2-3; 7 nucleotides match TRBD2. Germline loops: CDR1 MNHEY, CDR2 SMNVEV (reference sequence). This CDR3 region has 13 residues. V dropped 6 bases and J dropped 2; count of bases not matched to a gene: 2. The CDR3 DNA is TGTGCCAGCAGGGGGGGGAACACAGATACGCAGTATTTT. Translating it yields CASRGGNTDTQYF.

The rearrangement links TRBV19 to TRBJ1-2, with a possible D match to TRBD1 (5 bases). V was trimmed by 7 bases and J by 9 bases, leaving 12 bases between them. Germline V gives CDR1 LNHDA, CDR2 SQIVND (reference sequence). This CDR3 contains 11 residues. The CDR3 loop is CASTGGTSYTF. The CDR3 DNA reads as TGTGCCAGTACGGGGGGTACGAGCTACACCTTC.

CDR3 bases: TGTGCCAGCAGTAGTTTCGGGACGGCGGGGCCCCAGCATTTT. Protein: CASSSFGTAGPQHF. The genes are TRBV28 and TRBJ1-5, with D possibly being TRBD1 (5 bases). Per germline, CDR1 MDHEN and CDR2 SYDVKM. The CDR3 has 14 amino acids. V was clipped by 5 bases and J by 9 bases, with 17 bases between them.

This clone was detected a few times. V is TRBV15 and J is TRBJ2-2, with TRBD1 matching 10 bases. Germline values: CDR1 LNHNV, CDR2 YYDKDF (reference sequence). This CDR3 has 16 residues. The V segment lost 3 bases and the J segment 6 bases; nucleotides outside the gene matches: 7. The CDR3 is CATSSFGTGVSGELFF. The CDR3 coding sequence is TGTGCCACCAGCAGTTTTGGGACAGGGGTTTCCGGGGAGCTGTTTTTT.

V and J are TRBV5-1 and TRBJ2-5; D may be TRBD2 (6 bases). This CDR3 has 14 amino acids. Germline-derived CDR1 and CDR2 are SGHRS and YFSETQ. The ends were cut back, 3 bases at V and 5 bases at J, with 14 bases in the middle. This CDR3 is CASSSWTTGETQYF. The CDR3 DNA follows: TGCGCCAGCAGCTCGTGGACTACCGGGGAGACCCAGTACTTC.

The V and J genes are TRBV4-2 and TRBJ1-2, with 7 nucleotides matching TRBD1. The CDR3 is 14 amino acids. The ends lost 4 bases at V and 6 bases at J; junction bases unmatched: 8. Germline V gene sequence: CDR1 LGHNA, CDR2 YNFKEQ. This CDR3 reads CASSRWQGEDGYTF. CDR3 nucleotides: TGTGCCAGCAGCCGATGGCAGGGGGAGGATGGCTACACCTTC.

The chain carries TRBV19 and TRBJ1-5; the D is unclear. Trimming cost V 6 bases and J 0 bases, with 9 bases left between them. Looked up from germline, CDR1 is LNHDA and CDR2 is SQIVND (reference sequence). This CDR3 spans 14 amino acids. The CDR3 DNA follows: TGTGCCAGTAGGTCTGCCTATAGCAATCAGCCCCAGCATTTT. Translated: CASRSAYSNQPQHF.

This chain uses TRBV29-1 with TRBJ1-1, with 8 bases matching TRBD1. Trimming cost V 2 bases and J 4 bases; bases outside gene matches: 3. CDR1 is SQVTM, CDR2 ANQGSEA, per germline. This CDR3 is 13 amino acids long. The CDR3 is CSVETQGGTEAFF. DNA for the CDR3: TGCAGCGTTGAAACACAGGGGGGCACTGAAGCTTTCTTT.

The chain joins TRBV27 to TRBJ1-6; 7 bases are a match to TRBD1. This CDR3 spans 14 amino acids. CDR1 is MNHEY and CDR2 is SMNVEV in the germline V gene (reference sequence). The trim removed 5 bases at V and 6 bases at J, leaving 4 bases unmatched. CDR3: CASSPGTVNSPLHF. In nucleotides, the CDR3 is TGTGCCAGCAGTCCCGGGACAGTTAATTCACCCCTCCACTTT.

This chain connects TRBV10-1 to TRBJ2-7, with 7 bases that match TRBD1. CDR1 and CDR2 from the germline V gene are WNHNN and SYGVQD (reference sequence). The V and J ends lost 2 bases and 0 bases, in that order; junction bases with no gene match: 4. The CDR3 spans 15 residues. This CDR3 reads CASSEKDRPSYEQYF. The CDR3 nucleotides read TGCGCCAGCAGTGAGAAGGACAGGCCCTCCTACGAGCAGTACTTC.

V usage is TRBV6-5 and J usage is TRBJ2-1; 9 bases match TRBD1. Germline V gene lookup returns CDR1 MNHEY and CDR2 SVGAGI. CDR3 length: 14 amino acids. The V gene end was trimmed by 9 bases and the J gene end by 7 bases; junction bases not matched to a gene: 10. The CDR3 DNA reads TGTGCCAGTACCGGGACAGGGTCCTGGAATGAGCAGTTCTTC. It translates to CASTGTGSWNEQFF.

The chain employs TRBV20-1 and TRBJ1-2, with TRBD1 identical over 7 bases. The CDR3 contains 11 residues. Germline CDR1 is DFQATT and CDR2 is SNEGSKA (reference sequence). Trimming took 5 bases from V and 10 from J; bases not matched to a gene: 7. This CDR3 reads CSAGYTGDYTF. CDR3 in DNA: TGCAGTGCTGGTTACACAGGGGACTACACCTTC.

This chain links TRBV4-3 with TRBJ2-4, with D possibly being TRBD2 (6 bases). With 0 bases removed from V and 0 bases from J, the gap between germline ends came to 15 bases. CDR3 length: 18 residues. Germline V gene sequence: CDR1 LGHNA, CDR2 YSLEER. DNA of the CDR3: TGCGCCAGCAGCCAAGATGTGGGGGGTTCGCTAGCCAAAAACATTCAGTACTTC. Its protein product is CASSQDVGGSLAKNIQYF.

This clone has a handful of counts. The sample holds other DNA sequences that translate to the same CDR3. This chain connects TRBV27 to TRBJ2-7; 9 nucleotides agree with TRBD1. With V trimmed by 5 bases and J by 1 base, 0 bases remained unmatched. In germline, CDR1 is MNHEY, CDR2 SMNVEV (reference sequence). The CDR3 is 13 residues long. The DNA of the CDR3 is TGTGCCAGCAGTGGACAGGGGTCCTACGAGCAGTACTTC. Translating it yields CASSGQGSYEQYF.

V and J are TRBV9 and TRBJ2-3, with a possible D match to TRBD2 (7 bases). Germline values: CDR1 SGDLS, CDR2 YYNGEE. V shed 6 bases and J shed 2 bases, with 22 bases lying between them. This CDR3 is 17 amino acids long. CDR3 sequence (DNA): TGTGCCAGCATGAAGGGGGAAGCGGGGCTATTCACAGATACGCAGTATTTT. Protein sequence: CASMKGEAGLFTDTQYF.

This chain uses TRBV6-1 with TRBJ2-5; 10 bases match TRBD2. The CDR3 length is 16 residues. Trimming cost V 1 base and J 5 bases; bases outside gene matches: 7. Germline V gene lookup returns CDR1 MNHNS and CDR2 SASEGT. For the CDR3, the DNA is TGTGCCAGCAGTGAAGTCCTAGCGGGGGCGGGGGAGACCCAGTACTTC. Its protein is CASSEVLAGAGETQYF.

The chain uses TRBV28 and TRBJ1-5, with D perhaps TRBD1 (6 bases). V was trimmed by 9 bases and J by 3 bases, leaving 21 bases between them. This CDR3 contains 16 residues. In germline, CDR1 is MDHEN, CDR2 SYDVKM. CDR3 DNA: TGTGCCAGTTCCCCCTTTCGGGGGGGCCTCAATCAGCCCCAGCATTTT. Encoded protein: CASSPFRGGLNQPQHF.